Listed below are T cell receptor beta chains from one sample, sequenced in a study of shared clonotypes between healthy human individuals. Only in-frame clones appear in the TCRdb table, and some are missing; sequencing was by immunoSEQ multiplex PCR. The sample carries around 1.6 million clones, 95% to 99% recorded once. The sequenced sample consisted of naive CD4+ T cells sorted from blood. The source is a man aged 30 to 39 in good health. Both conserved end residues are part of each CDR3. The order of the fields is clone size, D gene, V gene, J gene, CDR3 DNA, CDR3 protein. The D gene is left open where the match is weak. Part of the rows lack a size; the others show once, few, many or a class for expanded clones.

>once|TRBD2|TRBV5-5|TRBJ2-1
TGTGCCAGCAGCTTTGGAGCGGGGTCCTACAATGAGCAGTTCTTC
CASSFGAGSYNEQFF
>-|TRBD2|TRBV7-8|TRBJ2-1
TGTGCCAGCAGCTTGGGACTAGCGGGAGTCCCCTACAATGAGCAGTTCTTC
CASSLGLAGVPYNEQFF
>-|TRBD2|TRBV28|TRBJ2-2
TGTGCCAGCAGTTTCGTCAAGGGGAGGGACACCGGGGAGCTGTTTTTT
CASSFVKGRDTGELFF
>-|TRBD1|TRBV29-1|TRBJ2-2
TGCAGCGTTCGAGCCGGGACAGTGAACACCGGGGAGCTGTTTTTT
CSVRAGTVNTGELFF
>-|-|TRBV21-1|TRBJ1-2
TGTGCCAGAGGTCCACTTTTCTCAAAGGGGGGCTACACCTTC
CARGPLFSKGGYTF
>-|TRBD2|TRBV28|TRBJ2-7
TGTGCCAGCAGCCGATTAGGGACTAGCGGGAGAGGCGACGAGCAGTACTTC
CASSRLGTSGRGDEQYF
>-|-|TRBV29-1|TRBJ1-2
TGCAGCGTTGGACAAGCCTCTAACTATGGCTACACCTTC
CSVGQASNYGYTF
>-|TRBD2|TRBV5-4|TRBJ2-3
TGTGCCAGCAGCTTAAGGGAGGGGATCACAGATACGCAGTATTTT
CASSLREGITDTQYF
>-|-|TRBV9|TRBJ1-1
TGTGCCAGCAGCGTGGGCGGGGCTAACACTGAAGCTTTCTTT
CASSVGGANTEAFF
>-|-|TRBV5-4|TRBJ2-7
TGTGCCAGCAGCTTGGTGGGTAGGGCCCCCTACGAGCAGTACTTC
CASSLVGRAPYEQYF
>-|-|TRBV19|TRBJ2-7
TGTGCCAGTAGTCTTTTGGGGAACTACGAGCAGTACTTC
CASSLLGNYEQYF
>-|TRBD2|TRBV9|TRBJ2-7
TGTGCCAGCAGCGTAGCGCCGGGGGGCTACGAGCAGTACTTC
CASSVAPGGYEQYF
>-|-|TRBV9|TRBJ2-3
TGTGCCAGCAGCGTAGGGCCGGAAGATACGCAGTATTTT
CASSVGPEDTQYF
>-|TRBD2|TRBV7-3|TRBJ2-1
TGTGCCAGCAGCCTCCTACCTGTGACTAGCGGCCAATACAATGAGCAGTTCTTC
CASSLLPVTSGQYNEQFF
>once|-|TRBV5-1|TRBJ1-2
TGCGCCAGCACCCGAAATAGACAGAACTATGGCTACACCTTC
CASTRNRQNYGYTF
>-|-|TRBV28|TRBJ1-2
TGTGCCAGCGGTGCCTTGTATGGCTACACCTTC
CASGALYGYTF
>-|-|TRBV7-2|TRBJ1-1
TGTGCCAGCAGCTTGGCCAGAGTTGACCCAGCTTTCTTT
CASSLARVDPAFF
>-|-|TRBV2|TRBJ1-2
TGTGCCGGCCTCAGGGACCGCGGAAGCTACACCTTC
CAGLRDRGSYTF
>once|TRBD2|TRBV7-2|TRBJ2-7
TGTGCCAGCAGCTTAGTTTCTTGGCGGGAGGCCTCCTACGAGCAGTACTTC
CASSLVSWREASYEQYF
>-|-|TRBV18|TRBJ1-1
TGTGCCAGCTCACCAGGGGGCTGGGGTGAAGCTTTCTTT
CASSPGGWGEAFF
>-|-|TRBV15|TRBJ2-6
TGTGCCACCAGCAGAGATAATTTAGGCGCTCGGGGATCAGGGGCCAACGTCCTGACTTTC
CATSRDNLGARGSGANVLTF
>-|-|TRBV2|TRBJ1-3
TGTGCCAGCAGTGACGGGCCCCCGGGAAACACCATATATTTT
CASSDGPPGNTIYF
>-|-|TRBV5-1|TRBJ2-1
TGCGCCAGCACCCCGGAAGGACAGAACTACAATGAGCAGTTCTTC
CASTPEGQNYNEQFF
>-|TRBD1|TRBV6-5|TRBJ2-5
TGTGCCAGCAGTTACTCGAACCTAGGGGGCCGAGAGACCCAGTACTTC
CASSYSNLGGRETQYF
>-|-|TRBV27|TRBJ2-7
TGTGCCAGCAGCCTCGTCAAGGGTTGGGAGCAGTACTTC
CASSLVKGWEQYF
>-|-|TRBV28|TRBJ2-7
TGTGCCAGCAGTTCTTTAACCCAAACTAGTATAAGGTCCTACGAGCAGTACTTC
CASSSLTQTSIRSYEQYF
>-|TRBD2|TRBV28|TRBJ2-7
TGTGCCAGCAAGTGGGGGATAAGCGGGAGGGCTCCCTCAAACGAGCAGTACTTC
CASKWGISGRAPSNEQYF
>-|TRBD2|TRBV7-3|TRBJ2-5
TGTGCCAGCAGCTTAGACGGGAGGGCCGGGGAGACCCAGTACTTC
CASSLDGRAGETQYF
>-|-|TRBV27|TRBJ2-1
TGTGCCAGCACCCAGCGGACGAACTCCTACAATGAGCAGTTCTTC
CASTQRTNSYNEQFF
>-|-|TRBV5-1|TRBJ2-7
TGCGCCAGCAGCTTGGATGACTACGAGCAGTACTTC
CASSLDDYEQYF
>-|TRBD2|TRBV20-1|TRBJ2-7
TGCAGTGCTCCCCTCGGGGGGGAGCAGTACTTC
CSAPLGGEQYF
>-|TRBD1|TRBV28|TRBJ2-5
TGTGCCAGCACCCCCGGGACAGGGATAAGAGAGACCCAGTACTTC
CASTPGTGIRETQYF
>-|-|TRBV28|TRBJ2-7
TGTGCCAGCAGTTTGCCCACAGGCTACGAGCAGTACTTC
CASSLPTGYEQYF
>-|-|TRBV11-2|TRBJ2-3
TGTGCCAGCAGCTTGGCACAGTTCTCTACGCAGTATTTT
CASSLAQFSTQYF
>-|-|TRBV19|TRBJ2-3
TGTGCCAGTAGTATAGGACAGAGCACAGATACGCAGTATTTT
CASSIGQSTDTQYF
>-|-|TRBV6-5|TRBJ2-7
TGTGCCAGCAGAGCGAACAGGGAACACCTTTACGAGCAGTACTTC
CASRANREHLYEQYF
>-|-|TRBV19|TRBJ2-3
TGTGCCAGTAGCGGGATAAGCACAGATACGCAGTATTTT
CASSGISTDTQYF